These 14 T cell receptor beta chains share one sample of origin, sequenced in a study of liver allograft versus peripheral blood T cells. Study at large: Intrahepatic T cell receptor repertoires from transplanted livers were compared against repertoires in recipients' peripheral blood.

Each CDR3 protein is one row after TCRdb ran MiXCR on the reads. The sample lists some 6,000 distinct CDR3 sequences; about a sixth were seen once. Receptor source: a human patient who had a liver transplant. Some T cells may possibly be graft donor cells.

By frequency in the sample, this clonotype is large. The V gene is TRBV6-5, the J gene TRBJ2-7; D call uncertain. V was pared by 2 bases and J by 4 bases, with 6 bases between. This CDR3 has 12 residues. Germline assignment: CDR1 MNHEY and CDR2 SVGAGI. DNA for the CDR3: TGTGCCAGCAGTTACACCCCGTACGAGCAGTACTTC. Translating gives CASSYTPYEQYF.

Within the sample, this clonotype is medium-sized. CDR3 loop: CATSIRTVRSNYGYTF. The CDR3 DNA sequence: TGTGCCACCAGCATCCGGACAGTTCGATCTAACTATGGCTACACCTTC. The V and J genes are TRBV15 and TRBJ1-2; D is possibly TRBD1 (6 bases). The V and J ends lost 4 bases and 0 bases respectively, with 15 bases between them. This CDR3 contains 16 residues. The germline V gene encodes CDR1 LNHNV and CDR2 YYDKDF (reference sequence).

This clonotype counts as medium-sized. The chain employs TRBV19 and TRBJ2-1; TRBD2 matches 8 bases. Germline V CDR1 and CDR2: LNHDA, SQIVND (reference sequence). The CDR3 consists of 14 residues. V lost 6 bases, J lost 9 bases, and 10 bases stayed unmatched. This chain's CDR3 is CASRQEAGAGEQFF. For the CDR3, the DNA is TGTGCCAGTAGACAAGAAGCGGGAGCGGGTGAGCAGTTCTTC.

This clonotype has only a few counts. The rearrangement uses TRBV7-9 and TRBJ2-1; no definite D call. The CDR3 is 16 amino acids. Germline CDR1 SEHNR, CDR2 FQNEAQ (reference sequence). V lost 4 bases and J 0 bases, leaving 13 bases between the germline ends. The CDR3 reads CASSSVGRLSYNEQFF. CDR3 bases: TGTGCCAGCAGCTCCGTCGGGCGTCTCTCCTACAATGAGCAGTTCTTC.

The J gene is TRBJ2-7, the V gene TRBV20-1, with 7 bases fitting TRBD1. Trimming removed 0 bases from V and 2 bases from J; junction bases left unmatched: 10. This CDR3 region has 16 residues. Germline V gene sequence: CDR1 DFQATT, CDR2 SNEGSKA (reference sequence). The CDR3 nucleotides read TGCAGTGCTAGAGATCTCGAGACAGGGTACGCCTACGAGCAGTACTTC. Translated: CSARDLETGYAYEQYF.

The chain links TRBV19 to TRBJ1-1; 10 positions agree with TRBD1. The CDR3 runs to 16 residues. The trim removed 6 bases at V and 1 base at J, leaving 8 bases unmatched. CDR1 is LNHDA and CDR2 is SQIVND in the germline V gene (reference sequence). The CDR3 nucleotides are TGTGCCAGTAGCCCCGGGACAGGGGAGAGGAACACTGAAGCTTTCTTT. It specifies CASSPGTGERNTEAFF.

The rearrangement joins TRBV27 to TRBJ2-7, with a weak D call TRBD2 (5 bases). The CDR3 spans 13 residues. V lost 8 bases, J lost 1 base, and 12 bases lay in between. Germline values: CDR1 MNHEY, CDR2 SMNVEV (reference sequence). The DNA for the CDR3 is TGTGCCAGCGCGGTCGGCGGGTCCTACGAGCAGTACTTC. Amino acid sequence: CASAVGGSYEQYF.

With regard to this clonotype: Germline and junction disagree at one end, which may indicate a read error. J is TRBJ1-1 and V is TRBV12-3 or TRBV12-4; D may be TRBD1 (5 bases). The CDR3 runs to 11 residues. DNA of the CDR3: TGTGCCAGCAGTTTTGGGGCTGAGGCTTTCTTT. This gives the protein CASSFGAEAFF.

This clonotype was observed a few times. CDR3 amino acids: CASSPSGTGDYEQYF. The DNA of the CDR3 is TGTGCCAGCAGCCCCTCCGGGACAGGGGACTACGAGCAGTACTTC. This rearrangement joins TRBV7-9 to TRBJ2-7; 10 bases align to TRBD1. This CDR3 has 15 residues. Trimming removed 5 bases from V and 3 bases from J; junction bases left unmatched: 7. The germline V gene encodes CDR1 SEHNR and CDR2 FQNEAQ (reference sequence).

A few counts support this clonotype. Germline and junction disagree at one end, which may indicate a read error. The chain employs TRBV5-6 and TRBJ1-6; perhaps TRBD1 as D (5 bases). CDR3 length: 11 residues. In germline, CDR1 is SGHDT, CDR2 YYEEEE. This chain's CDR3 is CASSDWGPEEF. The CDR3 DNA follows: TGTGCCAGCAGTGATTGGGGCCCCGAGGAATTT.

This rearrangement joins TRBV6-6 to TRBJ1-1, with TRBD1 identical over 7 bases. CDR1 is MNHNY, CDR2 SVGAGI, per germline (reference sequence). V lost 5 bases, J lost 1 base, and 4 bases stayed unmatched. The CDR3 covers 14 residues. The CDR3 nucleotides read TGTGCCAGCAGTACAGGGGAGAGGAACACTGAAGCTTTCTTT. Its protein product is CASSTGERNTEAFF.

This clonotype was observed many times. The rearrangement links TRBV27 to TRBJ2-7; a possible D gene is TRBD1 (6 bases). Trimming shortened V by 0 bases and J by 4 bases, and 16 bases separated the two germline ends. Germline V gives CDR1 MNHEY, CDR2 SMNVEV (reference sequence). This CDR3 is 16 amino acids long. The CDR3 protein is CASSLSLGTLSYEQYF. CDR3 nucleotides: TGTGCCAGCAGTTTATCGCTAGGGACACTTAGTTACGAGCAGTACTTC.

V and J are TRBV10-1 and TRBJ2-5, with no clear D. V was pared by 0 bases and J by 7 bases, with 6 bases between. The CDR3 totals 12 residues. Germline CDR1 is WNHNN and CDR2 is SYGVQD (reference sequence). The CDR3 DNA sequence: TGCGCCAGCAGTGAGTCCTCCTCGACCCAGTACTTC. This codes for CASSESSSTQYF.

The J gene is TRBJ2-7, the V gene TRBV20-1; no firm D call. The CDR3 runs to 13 residues. V was clipped by 3 bases and J by 5 bases, with 14 bases between them. In germline, CDR1 is DFQATT, CDR2 SNEGSKA (reference sequence). CDR3 DNA: TGCAGTGCTAGGGACCTTCACGATGACGAGCAGTACTTC. Translating gives CSARDLHDDEQYF.